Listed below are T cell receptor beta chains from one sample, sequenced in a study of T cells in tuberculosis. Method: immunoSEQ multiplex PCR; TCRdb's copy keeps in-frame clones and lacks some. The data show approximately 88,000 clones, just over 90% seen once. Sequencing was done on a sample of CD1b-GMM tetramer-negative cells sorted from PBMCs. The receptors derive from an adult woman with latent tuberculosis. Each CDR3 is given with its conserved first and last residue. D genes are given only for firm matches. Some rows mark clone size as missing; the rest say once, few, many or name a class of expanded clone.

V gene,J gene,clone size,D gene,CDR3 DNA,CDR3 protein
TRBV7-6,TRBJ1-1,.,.,TGTGCCAGCAGCCCCGGGACAACCGGCACTGAAGCTTTCTTT,CASSPGTTGTEAFF
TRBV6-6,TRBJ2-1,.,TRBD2,TGTGCCAGCAGTCCCGGACTAGCGGGGGGGCCAAATGAGCAGTTCTTC,CASSPGLAGGPNEQFF
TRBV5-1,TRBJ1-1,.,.,TGCGCCAGCAGCCCCGGGGGTGAGGGCACTGAAGCTTTCTTT,CASSPGGEGTEAFF
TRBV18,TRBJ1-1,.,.,TGTGCCAGCCCTTCAGGTGTCAGGGCATGGTGGAGCACTGAAGCTTTCTTT,CASPSGVRAWWSTEAFF
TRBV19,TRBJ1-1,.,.,TGTGCCAGTAGTCTCGGGGGGCGCCTCCAAGCTTTCTTT,CASSLGGRLQAFF
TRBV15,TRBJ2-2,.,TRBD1,TGTGCCACCAGCGGGGGACAGGGGTACACCGGGGAGCTGTTTTTT,CATSGGQGYTGELFF
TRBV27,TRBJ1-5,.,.,TGTGCCAGCACCCCCGGCGGGAATCAGCCCCAGCATTTT,CASTPGGNQPQHF
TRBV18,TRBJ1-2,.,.,TGTGCCAGCTCACCACCGGGGGCAAACTATGGCTACACCTTC,CASSPPGANYGYTF
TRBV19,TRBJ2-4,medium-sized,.,TGTGCCAGTAGTACCGGACACGGCGACATTCAGTACTTC,CASSTGHGDIQYF
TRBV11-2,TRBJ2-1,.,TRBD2,TGTGCCAGCAGCTTAGAACCGCGGGGGGGCCATGAGCAGTTCTTC,CASSLEPRGGHEQFF
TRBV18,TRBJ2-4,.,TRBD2,TGTGCCAGCTCACCTAGCGGGGCCATAGCCAAAAACATTCAGTACTTC,CASSPSGAIAKNIQYF
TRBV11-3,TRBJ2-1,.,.,TGTGCCAGCAGCTTGGGGGGGGGCTACTACAATGAGCAGTTCTTC,CASSLGGGYYNEQFF
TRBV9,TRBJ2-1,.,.,TGTGCCAGCAGCGTAGGAATAGCGGTCTACAATGAGCAGTTCTTC,CASSVGIAVYNEQFF
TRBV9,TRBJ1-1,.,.,TGTGCCAGCAGCGTAACAGCCCTGAACACTGAAGCTTTCTTT,CASSVTALNTEAFF
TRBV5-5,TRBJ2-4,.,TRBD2,TGTGCCAGCAGCTTGAGTTGGACTAGCGGGGGATGGGCCAAAAACATTCAGTACTTC,CASSLSWTSGGWAKNIQYF
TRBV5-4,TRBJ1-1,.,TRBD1,TGTGCCAGCAGCTTGGCGGCAGGGGGCAGCATGAACACTGAAGCTTTCTTT,CASSLAAGGSMNTEAFF
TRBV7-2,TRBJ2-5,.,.,TGTGCCAGCAGCTTGGGGGGTCGGGAGACCCAGTACTTC,CASSLGGRETQYF
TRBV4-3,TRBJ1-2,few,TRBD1,TGCGCCAGCAGCCTCACAGGGGGGGAAGGCTACACCTTC,CASSLTGGEGYTF
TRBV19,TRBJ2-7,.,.,TGTGCCAGTAGTAGGACAGCTTCAGAGCTCTACGAGCAGTACTTC,CASSRTASELYEQYF
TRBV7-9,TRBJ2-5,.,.,TGTGCCAGCAGCTTAGCGACGGGGGGCAGTGAGACCCAGTACTTC,CASSLATGGSETQYF
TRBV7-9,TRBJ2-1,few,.,TGTGCCAGCAGCTTAACTCAGGCTCCGCTCAATGAGCAGTTCTTC,CASSLTQAPLNEQFF
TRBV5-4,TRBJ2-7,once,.,TGTGCCAGCAGCTTGGGTCCAGGAACCTACGAGCAGTACTTC,CASSLGPGTYEQYF
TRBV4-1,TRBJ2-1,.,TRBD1,TGCGCCAGCAGCCATCCGGGACAGGGAGGTCAAGTTGGGCAGTTCTTC,CASSHPGQGGQVGQFF
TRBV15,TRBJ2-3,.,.,TGTGCCACCAGCAGAGATCGTGCGAGTTCGGGAGATACGCAGTATTTT,CATSRDRASSGDTQYF
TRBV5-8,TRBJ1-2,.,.,TGTGCCAGCAGCTTGAAGGCGGGAAACACCTTC,CASSLKAGNTF
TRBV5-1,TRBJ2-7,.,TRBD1,TGCGCCAGCAGCCCGACAGGGCCGAGCTCCTACGAGCAGTACTTC,CASSPTGPSSYEQYF
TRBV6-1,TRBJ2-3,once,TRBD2,TGTGCCAGCAGTGAAGCCCAAGGACTAGCGGGTGCCCTAGTGTCGCAGTATTTT,CASSEAQGLAGALVSQYF
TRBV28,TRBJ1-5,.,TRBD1,TGTGCCAGCAGCCCGACAGGGTCAAATAATCAGCCCCAGCATTTT,CASSPTGSNNQPQHF